This T cell receptor beta chain stems from a study of cytomegalovirus exposure and HLA in healthy donors. 60 Vbeta and 13 Jbeta primers were used in PCR. Only in-frame clones appear in the TCRdb table, and some are missing; sequencing was by immunoSEQ multiplex PCR. The sample lists some 190,000 clones; just under 80% were seen once. Regarding this clone: Its antigen is still unknown.

Regarding the study as a whole: Associated with cytomegalovirus, according to the listing, were around 160 TCR beta chains. Another analysis was done later, and it associated approximately 15,000 TCR beta sequences with HLA alleles at 0.05 false discovery rate. The analysis excluded some indistinguishable V segments, including TRBV6-2 and TRBV6-3. A few CMV-associated chains were confirmed in vitro to be specific for CMV antigens.

CDR1 is ENHRY and CDR2 is SYGVKD in the germline V gene. The CDR3 spans 13 residues. Trimming removed 3 bases from V and 3 bases from J, with 8 bases in between. The chain uses TRBV10-3 and TRBJ1-1, with a possible D match to TRBD1 (6 bases). Input material: PBMCs. The TCR comes from a woman under 40 in good health and CMV-seronegative. The CDR3 spells CAISDEGDTEAFF. The CDR3 bases are TGTGCCATCAGTGATGAGGGGGACACTGAAGCTTTCTTT.